The clone carrying this T cell receptor (beta chain) was counted many times. The antigen is unknown. CDR3 length: 15 residues. CDR1 SGHTA and CDR2 FQGNSA come from the germline V gene. V dropped 5 bases and J dropped 7; count of bases not matched to a gene: 9. This sample was included in a study of early T cells in non-severe SARS-CoV-2 infection. Study-level information: Unsorted whole-blood RNA was sequenced in bulk, leaving chains unpaired.

Study-wide findings and caveats: Database matching using VDJdb favored anti-spike CD8 responses, with private and CD4 specificities left missing.

cDNA molecules, individually, were tagged with unique molecular identifiers. TCRdb reprocessed the 5' RACE reads via MiXCR and lists one record per CDR3 protein. Of 50,000 to 65,000 distinct CDR3 sequences in the sample, about 7.7% were seen once. The genes are TRBV7-2 and TRBJ2-2; 8 bases map to TRBD1. Sample: whole blood, taken at baseline. The sequence was collected from an adult who was a healthcare worker with PCR-confirmed SARS-CoV-2 infection or an uninfected control (not recorded which). CDR3 amino acids: CASSLSRGRLGELFF. The CDR3 region has the DNA TGTGCCAGCAGCCTCTCCAGGGGGCGTCTCGGGGAGCTGTTTTTT.